These 2 T cell receptor beta chains came from one sample sequenced in a study of blood T cells in healthy people across ages. With a J-beta primer mix and a sample-barcoded 5' primer, a second PCR ran about 6 to 11 cycles. Each CDR3 protein is one row after TCRdb ran MiXCR on the 5' RACE reads. The sample has roughly 1.5 million distinct CDR3 sequences; 40% to 45% are singletons. Sequenced input: blood. Receptors were obtained from a young woman in good health.

This clonotype has only one observation. The rearrangement links TRBV6-1 to TRBJ2-3; TRBD1 might be the D (6 bases). Germline loops: CDR1 MNHNS, CDR2 SASEGT. This CDR3 spans 17 amino acids. Trimming took off 6 bases at V and 2 bases at J, with 21 bases between the two ends. The CDR3, as DNA: TGTGCCAGCAGCCTATGGGCCCCGGGACACATCACAGATACGCAGTATTTT. It encodes CASSLWAPGHITDTQYF.

This clonotype showed up just once. This sequence joins TRBV27 and TRBJ2-1; D gene unclear. The J call may be in error: the DNA end matches TRBJ2-7 better. CDR1 and CDR2 (germline): MNHEY, SMNVEV (reference sequence). The CDR3 extends over 14 amino acids. The CDR3 region is CASSPGYFTYEQYF. CDR3 bases: TGTGCCAGCAGCCCTGGCTATTTTACCTACGAGCAGTACTTC.